The 21 T cell receptor beta chains given below trace back to one sample, sequenced in a study of CD8 T cells in ankylosing spondylitis (dated by TCRdb to about 2017). The library was generated by 5' RACE. Sequenced using an Illumina HiSeq 2500. TCRdb ran its own pipeline on the public reads, namely fastp trimming at Q25 and MiXCR clone calling, and kept in-frame beta chains. Rows with a matching CDR3 protein are joined into one entry that keeps the most common DNA and genes. This sample holds a few hundred thousand distinct CDR3 sequences; roughly a tenth were observed only once. Over 20% of the sample is taken by the ten largest. Sequenced input: blood, either unsorted or a sorted T cell fraction (not recorded which). These receptors all stem from a male donor with ankylosing spondylitis or in good health (not recorded which).

The genes are TRBV29-1 and TRBJ2-2, with a weak D call TRBD2 (5 bases). The CDR3 loop spans 12 amino acids. Germline V gene data show CDR1 as SQVTM and CDR2 as ANQGSEA. The V end lost 2 bases, the J end lost 5 bases, and 6 bases lay between the germline ends. The CDR3 DNA follows: TGCAGCGTTGAAAGGAGGACCGGGGAGCTGTTTTTT. This encodes CSVERRTGELFF.

The rearrangement joins TRBV3-1 to TRBJ2-2, with D perhaps TRBD1 (6 bases). Germline V gives CDR1 LGHDT, CDR2 YNNKEL (reference sequence). CDR3 length: 15 residues. V lost 5 bases, J lost 3 bases, and 13 bases lay in between. The CDR3 DNA reads TGTGCCAGCAGCGGGAACAGGGTTGACACCGGGGAGCTGTTTTTT. Translation gives CASSGNRVDTGELFF. Full variable domain (outside the CDR3, taken from reference TRBV3-1 and TRBJ2-2): DTAVSQTPKYLVTQMGNDKSIKCEQNLGHDTMYWYKQDSKKFLKIMFSYNNKELIINETVPNRFSPKSPDKAHLNLHINSLELGDSAVYFCASSGNRVDTGELFFGEGSRLTVL.

This clonotype has at least ten counts. The V and J genes are TRBV6-1 and TRBJ1-5, with 7 bases fitting TRBD1. The J segment lost 4 bases and the V segment lost 0 bases, leaving 0 bases of the junction unmatched. Germline V gives CDR1 MNHNS, CDR2 SASEGT. This CDR3 has 14 amino acids. CDR3 in amino acids: CASSEATGNQPQHF. Here the CDR3 DNA reads TGTGCCAGCAGTGAAGCGACAGGGAATCAGCCCCAGCATTTT.

This clonotype was found many times. This chain connects TRBV7-2 to TRBJ2-5; 11 bases are a match to TRBD2. With 5 bases clipped from V and 4 bases from J, the junction kept 3 bases outside the gene matches. The CDR3 consists of 14 residues. Germline CDR1 is SGHTA and CDR2 is FQGNSA. The CDR3 protein is CASSPGLAGETQYF. DNA for the CDR3: TGTGCCAGCAGCCCTGGACTAGCGGGAGAGACCCAGTACTTC.

This clonotype was found many times. J is TRBJ1-5 and V is TRBV9; no clear D. V lost 0 bases and J lost 9, with 13 bases in between. Germline-derived CDR1 and CDR2 are SGDLS and YYNGEE. CDR3 length: 14 residues. The CDR3 coding sequence is TGTGCCAGCAGCGTAGAGGCGGTCGTGGGGCCCCAGCATTTT. As protein: CASSVEAVVGPQHF.

This clonotype was detected many times. The chain links TRBV12-3 or TRBV12-4 to TRBJ1-5; D is ambiguous. Trimming removed 7 bases at V and 2 bases at J, with 9 bases between. CDR3 size: 13 residues. The CDR3 here is CASNSAGNQPQHF. CDR3 nucleotides: TGTGCCAGCAACTCGGCGGGCAATCAGCCCCAGCATTTT.

This clonotype has a count of ten or more. The J gene is TRBJ2-3, the V gene TRBV11-1; perhaps TRBD1 as D (5 bases). Germline V CDR1 and CDR2: SGHAT, FQDESV (reference sequence). The CDR3 is 16 amino acids. V was cut by 5 bases and J by 2 bases, with 17 bases left in between. DNA for the CDR3: TGTGCCAGCAGCGACAGTGGCAACAGGTACACAGATACGCAGTATTTT. The encoded protein is CASSDSGNRYTDTQYF.

Ten or more counts support this clonotype. The chain couples TRBV7-9 to TRBJ2-2; D call uncertain. The germline CDR1 and CDR2 sequences are SEHNR and FQNEAQ (reference sequence). The CDR3 has 14 residues. Trimming stripped 3 bases from V and 6 bases from J, with 11 bases between. CDR3 protein: CASSFSVLAGELFF. CDR3 bases: TGTGCCAGCAGCTTTTCAGTACTGGCCGGGGAGCTGTTTTTT.

This clonotype was recorded at least ten times. The chain carries TRBV18 and TRBJ2-5; D might be TRBD2 (6 bases). The germline V and J ends were trimmed by 6 bases and 1 base, with 9 bases remaining between them. Germline lookup yields CDR1 KGHSH and CDR2 LQKENI. The CDR3 runs to 13 residues. CDR3 bases: TGTGCCAGCTCTGGCGGGGCCCAAGAGACCCAGTACTTC. Encoded protein: CASSGGAQETQYF.

This clonotype was counted ten times or more. J is TRBJ2-3 and V is TRBV6-5; TRBD2 aligns across 7 bases. This CDR3 has 16 residues. CDR1 and CDR2 from the germline V gene are MNHEY and SVGAGI. With V trimmed by 0 bases and J by 0 bases, 3 bases remained unmatched. The CDR3 protein is CASSYSGGVSTDTQYF. In DNA, the CDR3 is TGTGCCAGCAGTTACTCTGGGGGGGTGAGCACAGATACGCAGTATTTT.

This rearrangement joins TRBV12-3 or TRBV12-4 to TRBJ2-7, with 8 bases that match TRBD2. After removal of 2 bases from V and 1 base from J, the junction contained 4 bases not matched to a gene. The CDR3 runs to 15 residues. The CDR3 spells CASSLIASGSYEQYF. Written as DNA, the CDR3 is TGTGCCAGCAGTTTAATCGCTAGCGGGTCCTACGAGCAGTACTTC.

This clonotype was detected ten times or more. The chain links TRBV12-3 or TRBV12-4 to TRBJ2-2; the match to TRBD1 covers 11 bases. V was clipped by 7 bases and J by 4 bases; unmatched bases: 8. There are 16 residues in the CDR3. CDR3 nucleotide sequence: TGTGCCAGCACCATGGCCGGGACAGGGGGCACCGGGGAGCTGTTTTTT. Its translation: CASTMAGTGGTGELFF.

This clonotype has a count of ten or more. This chain connects TRBV20-1 to TRBJ1-6; 8 nucleotides align to TRBD1. CDR1 is DFQATT, CDR2 SNEGSKA, per germline (reference sequence). V gave up 2 bases and J gave up 6 bases; unmatched junction bases: 12. This CDR3 is 17 amino acids long. CDR3 DNA sequence: TGCAGTGCTAGATCGTTTGGGCAGGGGGCCCTTAATTCACCCCTCCACTTT. Protein: CSARSFGQGALNSPLHF.

This clonotype was counted many times. The chain has TRBV12-3 or TRBV12-4 and TRBJ2-3; 8 nucleotides line up with TRBD1. The CDR3 sequence is 16 residues long. V shed 6 bases, J shed 3 bases, and the junction held 11 bases outside the gene matches. CDR3 sequence (DNA): TGTGCCAGCAGCCGGGGGTGGGACAGGAGTACAGATACGCAGTATTTT. Residues: CASSRGWDRSTDTQYF.

There are many counts of this clonotype. This chain connects TRBV7-9 to TRBJ2-6; the match to TRBD1 covers 7 bases. Germline assignment: CDR1 SEHNR and CDR2 FQNEAQ (reference sequence). J gave up 3 bases and V 5 bases, and 4 bases lay outside the gene matches. This CDR3 spans 15 amino acids. This CDR3 reads CASSADRVGANVLTF. The CDR3 nucleotides read TGTGCCAGCAGCGCCGACAGGGTTGGGGCCAACGTCCTGACTTTC.

The chain couples TRBV19 to TRBJ1-6; 7 nucleotides align to TRBD1. The CDR3 sequence is 15 residues long. With V trimmed by 3 bases and J by 5 bases, 4 bases remained unmatched. The V gene's germline CDR1 is LNHDA and CDR2 SQIVND (reference sequence). This CDR3 reads CASSIARGNNSPLHF. Written as DNA, the CDR3 is TGTGCCAGTAGTATTGCCAGGGGGAATAATTCACCCCTCCACTTT. Combining the CDR3 with reference TRBV19 and TRBJ1-6 gives the whole variable domain DGGITQSPKYLFRKEGQNVTLSCEQNLNHDAMYWYRQDPGQGLRLIYYSQIVNDFQKGDIAEGYSVSREKKESFPLTVTSAQKNPTAFYLCASSIARGNNSPLHFGNGTRLTVT.

The J gene is TRBJ2-2, the V gene TRBV12-3 or TRBV12-4, with 7 bases that match TRBD2. The junction had 5 bases not matched to a gene; V was cut back by 3 bases and J by 4 bases. The CDR3 sequence is 15 residues long. In DNA form, the CDR3 reads TGTGCCAGCAGTTTCGGGACTATCCCCACCGGGGAGCTGTTTTTT. Translated, it gives CASSFGTIPTGELFF.

This clonotype was seen only a few times. The chain links TRBV28 to TRBJ2-3; TRBD1 is a possible D gene (5 bases). Germline lookup yields CDR1 MDHEN and CDR2 SYDVKM. The CDR3 length is 15 residues. V was trimmed by 5 bases and J by 3 bases, leaving 15 bases between them. CDR3: CASSLPGAGTDTQYF. CDR3 coding DNA: TGTGCCAGCAGTCTCCCTGGGGCAGGGACAGATACGCAGTATTTT.

This clonotype was detected ten times or more. The chain has TRBV20-1 and TRBJ1-5; D is perhaps TRBD1 (5 bases). This CDR3 has 16 amino acids. Germline CDR1 and CDR2: DFQATT and SNEGSKA (reference sequence). V lost 2 bases and J lost 1, with 15 bases in between. This chain's CDR3 is CSARPTREGSNQPQHF. The CDR3 nucleotides are TGCAGTGCTAGACCCACCAGGGAGGGGAGCAATCAGCCCCAGCATTTT.

The rearrangement joins TRBV3-1 to TRBJ1-2, with a possible D match to TRBD1 (5 bases). The CDR3 length is 16 residues. Germline V gives CDR1 LGHDT, CDR2 YNNKEL (reference sequence). V dropped 3 bases and J dropped 4 bases, with 18 bases sitting between them. Written as DNA, the CDR3 is TGTGCCAGCAGCCAGCCAGACAGCCGGGTGGGCTATGGCTACACCTTC. Its protein is CASSQPDSRVGYGYTF.

This clonotype was recorded at least ten times. J is TRBJ2-3 and V is TRBV29-1; D possibly matches TRBD1 or TRBD2 (5 bases each). V was pared by 7 bases and J by 5 bases, with 16 bases between. There are 13 residues in the CDR3. Per germline, CDR1 SQVTM and CDR2 ANQGSEA. CDR3 coding DNA: TGCAGCGGAAGATACGGGACCTTAGATACGCAGTATTTT. Amino acids: CSGRYGTLDTQYF.